This is a list of T cell receptor beta chains from one sample in a study of shared clonotypes between healthy human individuals. Sequenced by immunoSEQ multiplex PCR; TCRdb stores in-frame clones only, minus some. The repertoire holds about 2.3 million clones, with 80% to 95% as singletons. The specimen sequenced was naive CD4+ T cells from PBMCs. The receptor set was obtained from a man aged 18-30 years in good health. Some clones in this sample may be carry-over from other donors' samples. The CDR3 runs from the conserved cysteine through the conserved F or W. D genes are given only for firm matches. The size of a clone is reported for some rows only, either as once, few or many, or as a class for expanded clones.

cdr3_length j_call d_call clone_size v_call cdr3_nt cdr3_aa
14 TRBJ1-2 . few TRBV25-1 TGTGCCAGCAGTGAATCGGACCGGGCACGGGGCTACACCTTC CASSESDRARGYTF
12 TRBJ2-7 . . TRBV7-3 TGTGCCAGCAGCCCTTCGGGGTACGAGCAGTACTTC CASSPSGYEQYF
13 TRBJ2-7 . . TRBV5-1 TGCGCCAGCAGCTTGCCAGGGACCTACGAGCAGTACTTC CASSLPGTYEQYF
15 TRBJ2-3 . . TRBV7-2 TGTGCCAGCAGCGGACAACTATCAGGGGTAGATACGCAGTATTTT CASSGQLSGVDTQYF
14 TRBJ1-1 . few TRBV30 TGTGCCTGGAGTGTACGTGACAGGAACACTGAAGCTTTCTTT CAWSVRDRNTEAFF
18 TRBJ2-3 TRBD1 . TRBV11-3 TGTGCCAGCAGCTTAGGAGTACCCTGGGACAGGGCGGCAGATACGCAGTATTTT CASSLGVPWDRAADTQYF
17 TRBJ2-1 TRBD2 . TRBV6-1 TGTGCCAGCAGTGAATTGCCAGCTAGCGGGAGCTCCAATGAGCAGTTCTTC CASSELPASGSSNEQFF
16 TRBJ1-5 . once TRBV6-6 TGTGCCAGCAGTCGAACCGGGCCAGGTAGCAATCAGCCCCAGCATTTT CASSRTGPGSNQPQHF
16 TRBJ1-3 . . TRBV5-4 TGTGCCAGCAGCTCCACAGGGTTCCTCTCTGGAAACACCATATATTTT CASSSTGFLSGNTIYF
11 TRBJ2-3 . . TRBV20-1 TGCAGTGCTAAGGGGGCAGATACGCAGTATTTT CSAKGADTQYF
13 TRBJ2-3 . . TRBV6-6 TGTGCCAGCCAGCCTAGGAGCACAGATACGCAGTATTTT CASQPRSTDTQYF
14 TRBJ1-1 TRBD1 . TRBV30 TGTGCCTGGAGGCCGACAGGGCAGAGTCCTGAAGCTTTCTTT CAWRPTGQSPEAFF
16 TRBJ1-1 . . TRBV9 TGTGCCAGCAGCCCCGGGGGAGGTACGATGAACACTGAAGCTTTCTTT CASSPGGGTMNTEAFF
13 TRBJ1-1 . . TRBV30 TGTGCCTGGAGTGTAAGACTGAACACTGAAGCTTTCTTT CAWSVRLNTEAFF
16 TRBJ2-3 TRBD2 . TRBV6-4 TGTGCCAGCAGTGACTTGGGGGGAGGGCGCCCAGATACGCAGTATTTT CASSDLGGGRPDTQYF
14 TRBJ2-7 . . TRBV28 TGTGCCAGCAGTTCCCGTAAAACAGACTACGAGCAGTACTTC CASSSRKTDYEQYF
14 TRBJ2-7 TRBD1 . TRBV28 TGTGCCAGCAGTGAGACAGGGGACGGGAACGAGCAGTACTTC CASSETGDGNEQYF
16 TRBJ1-5 . . TRBV10-2 TGCGCCAGCACCGTCACAGGGTTGGCAAGCAATCAGCCCCAGCATTTT CASTVTGLASNQPQHF
13 TRBJ2-3 . . TRBV5-6 TGTGCCAGCAGCTTAGCCCGCACAGATACGCAGTATTTT CASSLARTDTQYF
16 TRBJ2-3 TRBD2 . TRBV7-9 TGTGCCAGCAGCTCGATAGCGGGAGGAGGAACAGATACGCAGTATTTT CASSSIAGGGTDTQYF
18 TRBJ2-1 TRBD1 once TRBV28 TGTGCCAGCACCTGGGACAGGTTTTCCGTCTCCCCCTACAATGAGCAGTTCTTC CASTWDRFSVSPYNEQFF
14 TRBJ2-7 . . TRBV6-5 TGTGCCAGCAGTTACTGGGGGGGGCCCGTCGAGCAGTACTTC CASSYWGGPVEQYF
15 TRBJ2-2 TRBD1 . TRBV2 TGTGCCAGCAGTAGGGACAGGGGGCCCACCGGGGAGCTGTTTTTT CASSRDRGPTGELFF
15 TRBJ2-1 TRBD1 . TRBV28 TGTGCCGGGTCTCGGGCAGGGGGTTCCTACAATGAGCAGTTCTTC CAGSRAGGSYNEQFF
15 TRBJ2-7 TRBD1 once TRBV5-1 TGCGCCAGCAGCTGGAACAGGGGTTCTCCTTACGAGCAGTACTTC CASSWNRGSPYEQYF
15 TRBJ2-7 . . TRBV28 TGTGCCAGCATCTCGACAGCCTCTGGCTCCTACGAGCAGTACTTC CASISTASGSYEQYF
16 TRBJ2-5 TRBD2 . TRBV5-6 TGTGCCAGCAGCTTGGGCGGGACTAGCGGGAAAGAGACCCAGTACTTC CASSLGGTSGKETQYF
13 TRBJ1-4 . . TRBV27 TGTGCCAGCAGGACCACCTGGGATGAAAAACTGTTTTTT CASRTTWDEKLFF
19 TRBJ1-5 TRBD1 . TRBV5-8 TGTGCCAGCAGCTTGAATCTCGGGACAGGGGCTTATAGCAATCAGCCCCAGCATTTT CASSLNLGTGAYSNQPQHF
16 TRBJ1-5 . . TRBV7-2 TGTGCCAGCAGCTTATGGGGTATCGGGGCCAATCAGCCCCAGCATTTT CASSLWGIGANQPQHF
12 TRBJ1-5 . . TRBV6-1 TGTGCCAGCAGTGAAAACCTTCAGCCCCAGCATTTT CASSENLQPQHF
16 TRBJ1-4 . once TRBV4-3 TGCGCCAGCAGCCAAGGGTTTGCCGCCACGGGGGAAAAACTGTTTTTT CASSQGFAATGEKLFF
15 TRBJ2-1 . . TRBV21-1 TGTGCCAGCAGCAAAGCGGAGGGGCGGCCGAATGAGCAGTTCTTC CASSKAEGRPNEQFF
16 TRBJ2-2 TRBD2 . TRBV7-2 TGTGCCAGCAGCTCAGCTAGCGGGAGATTAGGCGGGGAGCTGTTTTTT CASSSASGRLGGELFF
15 TRBJ2-2 TRBD2 . TRBV19 TGTGCCAGTAGGGCTAGCGGGAGGGTCACCGGGGAGCTGTTTTTT CASRASGRVTGELFF
14 TRBJ2-1 . . TRBV11-2 TGTGCCAGCAGCCCGATGATCGGGACGGATGAGCAGTTCTTC CASSPMIGTDEQFF
14 TRBJ2-7 TRBD1 . TRBV6-6 TGTGCCAGCAGTTACCGACAGGGGAACCACGAGCAGTACTTC CASSYRQGNHEQYF
15 TRBJ1-4 TRBD1 once TRBV2 TGTGCCAGCAGCGTGGTAGACAGGGGAGGATCAAAACTGTTTTTT CASSVVDRGGSKLFF
17 TRBJ2-1 . . TRBV15 TGTGCCACCACCCAGTTTGGCCCGGGCCGAAAAACCAATGAGCAGTTCTTC CATTQFGPGRKTNEQFF
13 TRBJ1-2 TRBD1 . TRBV18 TGTGCCAGCTCCCGACAGGGAGGAGCTGGCTACACCTTC CASSRQGGAGYTF
15 TRBJ2-2 . . TRBV7-7 TGTGCCAGCAGCGCGCTCGGGACCAACACCGGGGAGCTGTTTTTT CASSALGTNTGELFF
15 TRBJ2-3 TRBD2 . TRBV6-5 TGTGCCAGCAGGAGACTAGCGGGAGGCACAGATACGCAGTATTTT CASRRLAGGTDTQYF
15 TRBJ2-3 . . TRBV7-2 TGTGCCAGCAGTCTCACCTCGGGGGTAAGAGATACGCAGTATTTT CASSLTSGVRDTQYF
13 TRBJ1-4 . . TRBV2 TGTGCCAGCAGCCAAACCTCGAGTGAAAAACTGTTTTTT CASSQTSSEKLFF
11 TRBJ2-5 . . TRBV6-1 TGTGCCAGCCTGGGGGGCCAGACCCAGTACTTC CASLGGQTQYF
16 TRBJ2-1 TRBD2 . TRBV28 TGTGCCAGCAGTCCGCGCAAGGGCGGGAGGACCCGTAAGCAGTTCTTC CASSPRKGGRTRKQFF
14 TRBJ2-7 . . TRBV28 TGTGCCAGCGTTGGAGCCCGAAGCTACTACGAGCAGTACTTC CASVGARSYYEQYF
14 TRBJ2-3 . . TRBV28 TGTGCCAGCGCGCTGGCCCCTGAGGGGTATACGCAGTATTTT CASALAPEGYTQYF
16 TRBJ2-1 TRBD2 . TRBV29-1 TGCAGCGTCCGAGCGGGGGGAAGTAGCGCCTACAATGAGCAGTTCTTC CSVRAGGSSAYNEQFF
13 TRBJ2-7 TRBD1 . TRBV30 TGTGCCTGGGCCTTCGACAGGGGATCCGAGCAGTACTTC CAWAFDRGSEQYF
15 TRBJ1-4 TRBD1 . TRBV10-3 TGTGCCATCAGAAATGACAGGGAAACTAATGAAAAACTGTTTTTT CAIRNDRETNEKLFF
15 TRBJ2-5 TRBD1 . TRBV7-8 TGTGCCAGCAGCTTGGGACAGCAGACCCGAGAGACCCAGTACTTC CASSLGQQTRETQYF
13 TRBJ2-5 . once TRBV10-3 TGTGCCATCAGTCTTCGCCACCAAGAGACCCAGTACTTC CAISLRHQETQYF
14 TRBJ1-1 TRBD1 . TRBV10-3 TGTGCCATCAGCCCGGACAGGCAAGTAACTGAAGCTTTCTTT CAISPDRQVTEAFF
15 TRBJ2-7 . . TRBV7-2 TGTGCCAGCAGCTTAGTGTATTTGGAGGGAGGCGAGCAGTACTTC CASSLVYLEGGEQYF
13 TRBJ2-1 TRBD2 . TRBV28 TGTGCCAGTATTTCCGGGACTAGTGGTGAGCAGTTCTTC CASISGTSGEQFF
14 TRBJ2-2 . . TRBV9 TGTGCCAGCAGCGTAGACCCGGAGACCGGGGAGCTGTTTTTT CASSVDPETGELFF
15 TRBJ1-5 TRBD1 . TRBV2 TGTGCCAGCAGTTTTACCGGGACAGCGGGTCAGCCCCAGCATTTT CASSFTGTAGQPQHF
13 TRBJ2-5 TRBD2 . TRBV6-5 TGTGCCAGCTGGGGGGGTACCACTGAGACCCAGTACTTC CASWGGTTETQYF
17 TRBJ2-6 . . TRBV10-2 TGCGCCAGCAGGTACTCCGGGACCATCTCTGGGGCCAACGTCCTGACTTTC CASRYSGTISGANVLTF